The 5 T cell receptor beta chains reported below all come from one sample, sequenced in a study of CD8 T cells in Susac syndrome. Reverse transcription used about 0.45 to 1 ug RNA and random hexamers. TCRdb recomputed calls from the immunoSEQ multiplex PCR reads with MiXCR, one row per CDR3 protein. This table has roughly 400,000 distinct CDR3 sequences, around 85% appearing once. Source material: CD8+ T cells from PBMCs. These receptors all stem from a human donor with multiple sclerosis.

The chain has TRBV6-5 and TRBJ2-3, with a weak D call TRBD1 (6 bases). CDR3 length: 13 amino acids. The V end was cut by 6 bases, the J end by 3 bases, with 10 bases between. Germline assignment: CDR1 MNHEY and CDR2 SVGAGI. The CDR3 sequence: CASRLQGTDTQYF. The CDR3 bases are TGTGCCAGCAGATTACAGGGTACAGATACGCAGTATTTT.

V gene TRBV12-3 or TRBV12-4 combines with J gene TRBJ2-1; D unclear. Trimming cost V 6 bases and J 9 bases, with 12 bases left between them. CDR3 length: 12 residues. The DNA for the CDR3 is TGTGCCAGCAGCCAAACCCACGGTGAGCAGTTCTTC. It encodes CASSQTHGEQFF.

This clonotype was seen a handful of times. J is TRBJ1-2 and V is TRBV6-1; possibly TRBD1 for D (5 bases). The V and J ends lost 2 bases and 6 bases respectively, with 16 bases between them. The CDR3 totals 15 residues. Germline V gives CDR1 MNHNS, CDR2 SASEGT. CDR3 loop: CASSESQGTIDGYTF. The CDR3 DNA reads as TGTGCCAGCAGTGAATCGCAGGGCACTATCGATGGCTACACCTTC.

V is TRBV5-5 and J is TRBJ1-1; a weak D match, TRBD1 (6 bases). The germline V gene has CDR1 SGHKS and CDR2 YYEKEE (reference sequence). The V end lost 0 bases, the J end lost 6 bases, and 18 bases lay between the germline ends. The CDR3 totals 16 residues. CDR3 sequence: CASSLENYRAAAEAFF. DNA of the CDR3: TGTGCCAGCAGCTTGGAAAACTACAGGGCCGCGGCTGAAGCTTTCTTT.

This clonotype was counted only a few times. The chain couples TRBV30 to TRBJ1-1; maybe TRBD1 (5 bases). V was cut by 2 bases and J by 0 bases, with 10 bases left in between. Germline assignment: CDR1 GTSNPN and CDR2 SVGIG (reference sequence). The CDR3 totals 14 residues. CDR3 residues: CAWSLLGVNTEAFF. The CDR3 DNA is TGTGCCTGGAGTCTTCTAGGGGTGAACACTGAAGCTTTCTTT.